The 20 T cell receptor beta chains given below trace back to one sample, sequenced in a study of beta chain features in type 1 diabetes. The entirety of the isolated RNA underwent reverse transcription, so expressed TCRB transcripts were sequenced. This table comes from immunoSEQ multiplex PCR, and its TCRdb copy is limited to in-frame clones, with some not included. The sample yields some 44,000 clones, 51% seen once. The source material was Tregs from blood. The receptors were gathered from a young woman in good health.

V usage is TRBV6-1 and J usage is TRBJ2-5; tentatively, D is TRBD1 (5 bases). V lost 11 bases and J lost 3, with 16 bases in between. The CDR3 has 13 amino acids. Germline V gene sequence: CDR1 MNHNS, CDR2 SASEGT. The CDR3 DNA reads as TGTGCCGGTCAGGGCCTTTTCAAAGAGACCCAGTACTTC. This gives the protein CAGQGLFKETQYF.

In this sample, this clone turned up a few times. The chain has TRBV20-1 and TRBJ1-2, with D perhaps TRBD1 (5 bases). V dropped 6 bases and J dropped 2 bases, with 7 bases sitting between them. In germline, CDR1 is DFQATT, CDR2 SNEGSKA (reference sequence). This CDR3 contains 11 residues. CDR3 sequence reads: CSAGANYGYTF. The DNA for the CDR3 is TGCAGTGCAGGGGCAAACTATGGCTACACCTTC.

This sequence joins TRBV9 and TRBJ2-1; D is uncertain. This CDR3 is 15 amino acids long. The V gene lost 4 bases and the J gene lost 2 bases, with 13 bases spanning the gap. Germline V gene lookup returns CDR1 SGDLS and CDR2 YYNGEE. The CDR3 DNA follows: TGTGCCAGCAGCTTATCAGTATCCCCCTACAATGAGCAGTTCTTC. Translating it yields CASSLSVSPYNEQFF.

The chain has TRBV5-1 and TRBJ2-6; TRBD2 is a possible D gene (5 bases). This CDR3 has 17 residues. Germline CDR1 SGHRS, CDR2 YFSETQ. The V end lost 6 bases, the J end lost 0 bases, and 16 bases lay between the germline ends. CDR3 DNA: TGCGCCAGCACCCAGAGGGCCTACTCCTCTGGGGCCAACGTCCTGACTTTC. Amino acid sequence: CASTQRAYSSGANVLTF.

CDR3 sequence (DNA): TGTGCCAGCAGCCTCTCCCGGGGGACAGGGTATGGCTACACCTTC. Its protein is CASSLSRGTGYGYTF. The V and J genes are TRBV9 and TRBJ1-2; 9 nucleotides agree with TRBD1. V shed 4 bases, J shed 5 bases, and the junction held 9 bases outside the gene matches. The V gene's germline CDR1 is SGDLS and CDR2 YYNGEE. CDR3 length: 15 amino acids.

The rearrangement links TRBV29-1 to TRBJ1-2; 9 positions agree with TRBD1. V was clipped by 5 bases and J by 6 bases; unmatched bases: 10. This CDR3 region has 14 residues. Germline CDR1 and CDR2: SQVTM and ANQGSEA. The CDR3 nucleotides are TGCAGCGTTCGACCCGGGGACAGGGCAAATGGCTACACCTTC. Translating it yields CSVRPGDRANGYTF.

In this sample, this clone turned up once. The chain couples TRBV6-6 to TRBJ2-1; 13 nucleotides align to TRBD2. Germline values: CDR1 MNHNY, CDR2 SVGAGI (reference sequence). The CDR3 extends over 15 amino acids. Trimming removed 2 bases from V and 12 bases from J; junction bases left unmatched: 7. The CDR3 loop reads CASSYPGLAGVWQFF. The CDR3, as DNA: TGTGCCAGCAGTTACCCCGGACTAGCGGGAGTATGGCAGTTCTTC.

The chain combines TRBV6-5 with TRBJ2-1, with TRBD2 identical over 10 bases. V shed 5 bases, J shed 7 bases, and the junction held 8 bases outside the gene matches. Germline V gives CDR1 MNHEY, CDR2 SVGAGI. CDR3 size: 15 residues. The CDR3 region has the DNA TGTGCCAGCAGTCCGATAGCGGGAGGAGGGAATGAGCAGTTCTTC. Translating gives CASSPIAGGGNEQFF.

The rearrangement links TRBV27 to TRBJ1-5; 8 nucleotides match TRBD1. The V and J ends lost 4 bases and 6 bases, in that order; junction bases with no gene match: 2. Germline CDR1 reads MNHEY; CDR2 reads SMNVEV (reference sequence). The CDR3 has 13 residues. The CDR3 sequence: CASSSDRGQPQHF. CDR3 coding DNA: TGTGCCAGCAGTTCCGACAGGGGTCAGCCCCAGCATTTT.

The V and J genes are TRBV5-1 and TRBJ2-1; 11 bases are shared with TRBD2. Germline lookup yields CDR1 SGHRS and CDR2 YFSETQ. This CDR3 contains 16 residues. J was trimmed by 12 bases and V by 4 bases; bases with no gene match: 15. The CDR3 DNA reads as TGCGCCAGCAGCCCGGGGGGACTAGCGGAAATATTGGGGCAGTTCTTC. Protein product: CASSPGGLAEILGQFF.

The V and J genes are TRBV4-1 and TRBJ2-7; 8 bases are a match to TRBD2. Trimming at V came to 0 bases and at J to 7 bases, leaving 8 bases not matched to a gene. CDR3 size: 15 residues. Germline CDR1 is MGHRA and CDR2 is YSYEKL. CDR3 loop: CASSQDVGPGGEQYF. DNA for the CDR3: TGCGCCAGCAGCCAAGATGTCGGACCGGGGGGGGAGCAGTACTTC.

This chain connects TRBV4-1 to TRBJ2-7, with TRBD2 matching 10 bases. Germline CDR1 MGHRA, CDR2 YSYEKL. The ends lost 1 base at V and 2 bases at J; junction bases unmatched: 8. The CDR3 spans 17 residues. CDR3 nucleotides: TGCGCCAGCAGCCAAGGGGGACTAGCGACCGGAACCTACGAGCAGTACTTC. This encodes CASSQGGLATGTYEQYF.

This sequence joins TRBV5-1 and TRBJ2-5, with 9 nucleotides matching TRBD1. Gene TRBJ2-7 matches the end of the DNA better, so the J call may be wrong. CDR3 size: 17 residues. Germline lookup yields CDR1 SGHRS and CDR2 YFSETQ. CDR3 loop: CASSSGQGSGSWNEQYF. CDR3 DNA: TGCGCCAGCAGCTCTGGACAGGGGAGCGGGTCATGGAACGAGCAGTACTTC.

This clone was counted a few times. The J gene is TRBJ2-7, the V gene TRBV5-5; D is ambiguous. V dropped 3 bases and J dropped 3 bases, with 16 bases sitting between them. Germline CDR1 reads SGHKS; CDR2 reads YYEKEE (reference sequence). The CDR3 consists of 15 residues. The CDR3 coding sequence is TGTGCCAGCAGCTCACTCCGAGACAAGATCTACGAGCAGTACTTC. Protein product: CASSSLRDKIYEQYF. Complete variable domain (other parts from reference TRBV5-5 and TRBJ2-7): DAGVTQSPTHLIKTRGQQVTLRCSPISGHKSVSWYQQVLGQGPQFIFQYYEKEERGRGNFPDRFSARQFPNYSSELNVNALLLGDSALYLCASSSLRDKIYEQYFGPGTRLTVT.

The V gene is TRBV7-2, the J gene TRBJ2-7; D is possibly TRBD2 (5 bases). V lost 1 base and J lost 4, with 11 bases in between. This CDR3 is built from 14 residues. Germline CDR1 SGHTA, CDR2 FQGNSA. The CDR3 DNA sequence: TGTGCCAGCAGCTTAGGTACTAGACGGTACGAGCAGTACTTC. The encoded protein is CASSLGTRRYEQYF.

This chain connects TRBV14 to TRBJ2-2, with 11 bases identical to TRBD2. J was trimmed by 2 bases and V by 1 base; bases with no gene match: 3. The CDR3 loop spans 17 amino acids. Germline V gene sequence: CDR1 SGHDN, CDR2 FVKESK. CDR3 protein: CASSQGLAGLNTGELFF. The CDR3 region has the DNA TGTGCCAGCAGCCAAGGACTAGCGGGACTAAACACCGGGGAGCTGTTTTTT.

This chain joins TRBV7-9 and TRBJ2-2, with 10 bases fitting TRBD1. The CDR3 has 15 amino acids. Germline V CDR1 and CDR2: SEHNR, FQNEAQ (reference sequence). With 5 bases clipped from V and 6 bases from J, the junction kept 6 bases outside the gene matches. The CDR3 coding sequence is TGTGCCAGCAGCGACCGGGACAGGGGTTCCGGGGAGCTGTTTTTT. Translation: CASSDRDRGSGELFF. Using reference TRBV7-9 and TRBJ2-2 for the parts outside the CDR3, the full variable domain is DTGVSQNPRHKITKRGQNVTFRCDPISEHNRLYWYRQTLGQGPEFLTYFQNEAQLEKSRLLSDRFSAERPKGSFSTLEIQRTEQGDSAMYLCASSDRDRGSGELFFGEGSRLTVL.

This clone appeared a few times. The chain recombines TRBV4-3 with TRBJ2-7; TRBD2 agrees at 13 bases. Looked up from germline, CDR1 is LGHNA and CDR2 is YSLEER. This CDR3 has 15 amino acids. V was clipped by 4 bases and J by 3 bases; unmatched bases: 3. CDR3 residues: CASSRGLAGNYEQYF. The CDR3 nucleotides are TGCGCCAGCAGCCGGGGACTAGCGGGGAACTACGAGCAGTACTTC.

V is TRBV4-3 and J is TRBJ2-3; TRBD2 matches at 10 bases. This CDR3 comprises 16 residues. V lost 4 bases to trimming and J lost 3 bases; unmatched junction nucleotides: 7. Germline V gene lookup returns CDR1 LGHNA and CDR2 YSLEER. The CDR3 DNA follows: TGCGCCAGCAGCCCGCAGGGACTAGCGAGGACAGATACGCAGTATTTT. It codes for CASSPQGLARTDTQYF.

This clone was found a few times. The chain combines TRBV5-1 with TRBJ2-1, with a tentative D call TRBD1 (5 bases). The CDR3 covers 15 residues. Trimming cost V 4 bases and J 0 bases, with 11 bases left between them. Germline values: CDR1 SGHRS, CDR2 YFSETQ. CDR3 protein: CASSETTVSYNEQFF. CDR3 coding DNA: TGCGCCAGCAGCGAGACGACAGTCTCCTACAATGAGCAGTTCTTC.